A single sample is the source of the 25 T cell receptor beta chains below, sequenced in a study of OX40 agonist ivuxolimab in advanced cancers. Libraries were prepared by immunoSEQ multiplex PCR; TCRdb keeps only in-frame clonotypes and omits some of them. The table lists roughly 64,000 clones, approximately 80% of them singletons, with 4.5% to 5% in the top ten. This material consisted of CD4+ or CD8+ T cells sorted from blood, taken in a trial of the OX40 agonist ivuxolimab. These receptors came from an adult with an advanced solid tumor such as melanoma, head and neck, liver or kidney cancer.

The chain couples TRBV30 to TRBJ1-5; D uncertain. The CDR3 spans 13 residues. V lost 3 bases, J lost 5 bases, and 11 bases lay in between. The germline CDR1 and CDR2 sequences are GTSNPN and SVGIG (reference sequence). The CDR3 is CAWSPGRDQPQHF. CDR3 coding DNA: TGTGCCTGGAGCCCCGGGCGCGATCAGCCCCAGCATTTT.

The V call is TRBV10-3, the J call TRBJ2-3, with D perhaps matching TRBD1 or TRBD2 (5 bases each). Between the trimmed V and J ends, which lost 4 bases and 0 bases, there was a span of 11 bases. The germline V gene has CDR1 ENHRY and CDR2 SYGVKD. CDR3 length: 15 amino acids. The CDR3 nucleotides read TGTGCCATCAGTGTAGGGACCGCAAGCACAGATACGCAGTATTTT. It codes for CAISVGTASTDTQYF.

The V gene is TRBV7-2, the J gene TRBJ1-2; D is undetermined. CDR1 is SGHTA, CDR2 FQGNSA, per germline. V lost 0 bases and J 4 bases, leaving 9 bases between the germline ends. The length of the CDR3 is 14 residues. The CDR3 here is CASSLAQGGYGYTF. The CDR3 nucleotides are TGTGCCAGCAGCTTAGCACAAGGCGGCTATGGCTACACCTTC.

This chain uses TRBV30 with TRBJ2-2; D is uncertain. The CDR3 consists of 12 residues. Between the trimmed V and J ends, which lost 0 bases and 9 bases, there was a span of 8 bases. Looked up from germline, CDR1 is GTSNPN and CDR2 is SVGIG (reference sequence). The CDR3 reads CAWSVSPRELFF. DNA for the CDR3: TGTGCCTGGAGTGTTTCGCCCCGGGAGCTGTTTTTT.

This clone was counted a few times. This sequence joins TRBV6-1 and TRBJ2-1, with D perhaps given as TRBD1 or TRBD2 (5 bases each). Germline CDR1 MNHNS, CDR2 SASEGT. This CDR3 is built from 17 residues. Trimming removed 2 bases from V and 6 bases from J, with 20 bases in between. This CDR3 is CASSERGPPRGSNEQFF. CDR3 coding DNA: TGTGCCAGCAGTGAAAGGGGACCACCGCGAGGTTCCAATGAGCAGTTCTTC.

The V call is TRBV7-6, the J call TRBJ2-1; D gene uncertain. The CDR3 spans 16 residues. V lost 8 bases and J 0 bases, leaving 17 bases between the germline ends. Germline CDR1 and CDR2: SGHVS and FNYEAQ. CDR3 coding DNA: TGTGCCAGCTCCCGCAGCATATTCGGCTCCTACAATGAGCAGTTCTTC. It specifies CASSRSIFGSYNEQFF.

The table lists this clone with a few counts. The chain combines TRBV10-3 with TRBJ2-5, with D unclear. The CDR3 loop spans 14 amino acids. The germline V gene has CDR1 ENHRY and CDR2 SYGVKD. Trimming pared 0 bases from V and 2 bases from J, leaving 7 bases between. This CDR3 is CAISESLGQETQYF. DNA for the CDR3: TGTGCCATCAGTGAGTCACTCGGGCAAGAGACCCAGTACTTC.

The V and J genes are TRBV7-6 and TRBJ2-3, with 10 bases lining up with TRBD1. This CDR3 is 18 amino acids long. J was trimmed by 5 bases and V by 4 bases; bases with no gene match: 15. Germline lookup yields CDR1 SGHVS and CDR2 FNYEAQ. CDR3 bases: TGTGCCAGCAGCTACAGCTTTAGCGACAGGGGGCCCAGAGATACGCAGTATTTT. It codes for CASSYSFSDRGPRDTQYF.

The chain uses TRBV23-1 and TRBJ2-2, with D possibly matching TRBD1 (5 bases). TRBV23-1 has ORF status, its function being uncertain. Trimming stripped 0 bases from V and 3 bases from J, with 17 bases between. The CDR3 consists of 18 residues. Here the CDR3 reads CASSQSIGGQGYTGELFF. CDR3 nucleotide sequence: TGCGCCAGCAGTCAATCCATTGGTGGCCAGGGCTACACCGGGGAGCTGTTTTTT.

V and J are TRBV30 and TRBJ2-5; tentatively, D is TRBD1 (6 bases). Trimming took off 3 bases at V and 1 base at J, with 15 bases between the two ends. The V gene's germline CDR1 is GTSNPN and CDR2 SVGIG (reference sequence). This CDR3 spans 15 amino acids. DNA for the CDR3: TGTGCCTGGAGCCGGGACATCGAAATCCAAGAGACCCAGTACTTC. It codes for CAWSRDIEIQETQYF.

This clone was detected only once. In DNA form, the CDR3 reads TGTGCCAGCAGTTACTCAGACTACGGGAGTGAGCAGTTCTTC. As protein: CASSYSDYGSEQFF. The V and J genes are TRBV6-6 and TRBJ2-1, with D perhaps TRBD2 (6 bases). Germline CDR1 reads MNHNY; CDR2 reads SVGAGI (reference sequence). This CDR3 contains 14 residues. V lost 0 bases, J lost 9 bases, and 12 bases lay in between.

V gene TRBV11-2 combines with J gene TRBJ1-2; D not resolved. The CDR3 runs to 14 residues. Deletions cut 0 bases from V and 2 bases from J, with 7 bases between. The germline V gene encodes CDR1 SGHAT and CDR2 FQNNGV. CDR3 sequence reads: CASSLETGNYGYTF. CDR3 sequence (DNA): TGTGCCAGCAGCTTAGAAACGGGGAACTATGGCTACACCTTC.

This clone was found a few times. Here the CDR3 reads CASPFPAGKVGYTF. The DNA for the CDR3 is TGCGCCAGCCCTTTTCCGGCAGGGAAGGTTGGCTACACCTTC. The J gene is TRBJ1-2, the V gene TRBV10-1; weak D call: TRBD1 (5 bases). Germline CDR1 is WNHNN and CDR2 is SYGVQD (reference sequence). CDR3 length: 14 amino acids. Trimming took off 8 bases at V and 7 bases at J, with 20 bases between the two ends.

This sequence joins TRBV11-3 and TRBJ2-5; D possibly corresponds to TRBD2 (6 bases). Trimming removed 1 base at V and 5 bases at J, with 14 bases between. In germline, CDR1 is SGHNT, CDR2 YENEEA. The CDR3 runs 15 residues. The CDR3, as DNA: TGTGCCAGCAGCTTAGGTCAGCGGGCCCTTGAGACCCAGTACTTC. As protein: CASSLGQRALETQYF.

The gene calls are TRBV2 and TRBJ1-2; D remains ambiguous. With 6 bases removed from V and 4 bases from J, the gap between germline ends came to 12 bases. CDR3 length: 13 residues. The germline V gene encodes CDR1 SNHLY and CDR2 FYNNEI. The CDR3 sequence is CASRETSPYGYTF. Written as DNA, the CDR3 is TGTGCCAGCAGAGAGACCTCTCCCTATGGCTACACCTTC.

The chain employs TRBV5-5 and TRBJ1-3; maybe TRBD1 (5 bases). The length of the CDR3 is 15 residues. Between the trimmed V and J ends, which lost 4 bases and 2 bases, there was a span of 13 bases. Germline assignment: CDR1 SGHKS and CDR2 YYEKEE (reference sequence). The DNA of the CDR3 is TGTGCCAGCAGCCTTTGGGGCAGCCCTGGAAACACCATATATTTT. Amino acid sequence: CASSLWGSPGNTIYF.

CDR3 sequence: CASSVSGGLAGVGTQYF. The CDR3 DNA sequence: TGTGCCAGTAGTGTCTCGGGTGGCCTAGCGGGAGTTGGTACGCAGTATTTT. The rearrangement links TRBV19 to TRBJ2-3, with TRBD2 matching over 10 bases. J lost 8 bases, V lost 5 bases, and 16 bases had no gene match. Germline-derived CDR1 and CDR2 are LNHDA and SQIVND (reference sequence). This CDR3 has 17 amino acids.

The DNA of the CDR3 is TGTGCCAGCAGTCTGGGGGGACCCGGCGACGAGCAGTACTTC. Its translation: CASSLGGPGDEQYF. This chain uses TRBV6-6 with TRBJ2-7, with a weak D call TRBD2 (6 bases). This CDR3 is built from 14 residues. Trimming removed 5 bases from V and 5 bases from J, with 16 bases in between. Germline lookup yields CDR1 MNHNY and CDR2 SVGAGI (reference sequence).

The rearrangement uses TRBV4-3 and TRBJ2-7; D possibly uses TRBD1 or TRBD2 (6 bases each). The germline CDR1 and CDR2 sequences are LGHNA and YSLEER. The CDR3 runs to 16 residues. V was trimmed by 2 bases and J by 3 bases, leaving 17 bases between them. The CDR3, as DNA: TGCGCCAGCAGCCAAATGGGGAGGACAGACCTCTACGAGCAGTACTTC. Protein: CASSQMGRTDLYEQYF.

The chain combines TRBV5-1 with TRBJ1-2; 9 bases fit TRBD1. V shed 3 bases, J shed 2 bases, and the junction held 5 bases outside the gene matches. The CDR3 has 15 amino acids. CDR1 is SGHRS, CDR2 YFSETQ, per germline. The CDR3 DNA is TGCGCCAGCAGCTGGAAGGGACAGGGCAACTATGGCTACACCTTC. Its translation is CASSWKGQGNYGYTF.

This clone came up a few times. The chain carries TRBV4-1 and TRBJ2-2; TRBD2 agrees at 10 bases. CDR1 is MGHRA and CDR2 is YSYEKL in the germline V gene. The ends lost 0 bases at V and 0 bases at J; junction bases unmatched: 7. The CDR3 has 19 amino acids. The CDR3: CASSQDLALAGANTGELFF. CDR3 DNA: TGCGCCAGCAGCCAAGACTTAGCCCTAGCGGGGGCGAACACCGGGGAGCTGTTTTTT.

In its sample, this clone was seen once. In nucleotides, the CDR3 is TGTGCCAGCAGCCAAGAACCGGCGGGACTCTCCTACAATGAGCAGTTCTTC. Translating it yields CASSQEPAGLSYNEQFF. The rearrangement uses TRBV4-2 and TRBJ2-1; D perhaps matches TRBD2 (6 bases). Per germline, CDR1 LGHNA and CDR2 YNFKEQ. V gave up 0 bases and J gave up 0 bases, with 12 bases separating them. This CDR3 region has 17 residues.

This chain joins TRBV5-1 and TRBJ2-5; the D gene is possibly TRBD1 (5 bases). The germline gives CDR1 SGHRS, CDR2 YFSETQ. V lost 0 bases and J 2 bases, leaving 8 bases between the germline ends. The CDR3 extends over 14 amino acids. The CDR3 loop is CASSLAAGQETQYF. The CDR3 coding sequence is TGCGCCAGCAGCTTGGCGGCAGGGCAAGAGACCCAGTACTTC.

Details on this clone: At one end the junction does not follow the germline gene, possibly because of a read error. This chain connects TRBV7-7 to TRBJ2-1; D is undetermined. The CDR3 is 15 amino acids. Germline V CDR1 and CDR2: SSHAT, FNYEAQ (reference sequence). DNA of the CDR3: TGTGCTAGCAGCTTAAGACATTCCTCCTACAATGAGCAGTTCTTC. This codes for CASSLRHSSYNEQFF.

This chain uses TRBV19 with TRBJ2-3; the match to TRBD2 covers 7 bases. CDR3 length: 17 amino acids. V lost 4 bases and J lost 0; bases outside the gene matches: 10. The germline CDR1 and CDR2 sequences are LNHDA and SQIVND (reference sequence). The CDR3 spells CASSTLADPASTDTQYF. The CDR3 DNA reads TGTGCCAGTAGTACCCTAGCGGACCCAGCTAGCACAGATACGCAGTATTTT. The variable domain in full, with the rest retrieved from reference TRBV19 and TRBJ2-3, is DGGITQSPKYLFRKEGQNVTLSCEQNLNHDAMYWYRQDPGQGLRLIYYSQIVNDFQKGDIAEGYSVSREKKESFPLTVTSAQKNPTAFYLCASSTLADPASTDTQYFGPGTRLTVL.